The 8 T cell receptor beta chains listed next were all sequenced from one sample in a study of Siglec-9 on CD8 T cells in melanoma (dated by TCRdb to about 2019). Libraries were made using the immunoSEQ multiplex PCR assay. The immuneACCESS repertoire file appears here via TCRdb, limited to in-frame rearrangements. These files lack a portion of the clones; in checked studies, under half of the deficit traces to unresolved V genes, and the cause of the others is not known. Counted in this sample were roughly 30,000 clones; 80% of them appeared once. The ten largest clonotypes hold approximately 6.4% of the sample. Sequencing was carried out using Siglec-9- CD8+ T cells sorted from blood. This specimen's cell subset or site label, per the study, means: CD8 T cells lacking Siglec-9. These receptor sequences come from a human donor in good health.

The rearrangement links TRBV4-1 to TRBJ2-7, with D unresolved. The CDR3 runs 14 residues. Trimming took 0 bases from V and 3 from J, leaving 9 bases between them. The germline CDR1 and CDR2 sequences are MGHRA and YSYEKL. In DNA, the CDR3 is TGCGCCAGCAGCCAAGATACAGCCGTCTACGAGCAGTACTTC. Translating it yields CASSQDTAVYEQYF.

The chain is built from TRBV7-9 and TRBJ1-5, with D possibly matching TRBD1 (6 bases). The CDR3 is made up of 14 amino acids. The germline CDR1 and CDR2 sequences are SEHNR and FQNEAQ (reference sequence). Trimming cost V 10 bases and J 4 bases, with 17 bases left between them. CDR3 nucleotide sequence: TGTGCCACCGCCATACAGGGATCAAATCAGCCCCAGCATTTT. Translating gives CATAIQGSNQPQHF.

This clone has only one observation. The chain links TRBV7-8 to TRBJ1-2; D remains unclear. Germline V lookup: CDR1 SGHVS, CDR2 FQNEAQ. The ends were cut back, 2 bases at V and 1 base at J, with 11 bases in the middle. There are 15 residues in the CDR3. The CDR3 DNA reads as TGTGCCAGCAGCTTATCCTCTCCGATTAACTATGGCTACACCTTC. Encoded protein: CASSLSSPINYGYTF.

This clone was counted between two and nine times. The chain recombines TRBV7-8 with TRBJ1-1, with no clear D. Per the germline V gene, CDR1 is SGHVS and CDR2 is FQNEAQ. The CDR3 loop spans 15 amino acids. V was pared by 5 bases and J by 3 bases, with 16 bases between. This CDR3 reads CASSPPLIDDTEAFF. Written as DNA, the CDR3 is TGTGCCAGCAGCCCGCCACTAATCGATGACACTGAAGCTTTCTTT.

The CDR3 loop reads CASSVRQGNYEQYF. For the CDR3, the DNA is TGTGCCAGCAGTGTGAGACAGGGGAACTACGAGCAGTACTTC. V usage is TRBV6-1 and J usage is TRBJ2-5; 8 bases are shared with TRBD1. The DNA end is a closer match to TRBJ2-7, so the J assignment may be wrong. There are 14 residues in the CDR3. The V gene's germline CDR1 is MNHNS and CDR2 SASEGT.

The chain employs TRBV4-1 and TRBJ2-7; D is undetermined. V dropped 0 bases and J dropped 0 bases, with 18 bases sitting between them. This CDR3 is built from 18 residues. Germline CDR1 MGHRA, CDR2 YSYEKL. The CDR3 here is CASSQDLITGSLSYEQYF. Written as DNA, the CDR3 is TGCGCCAGCAGCCAAGATCTCATCACGGGTTCCCTCTCCTACGAGCAGTACTTC.

DNA for the CDR3: TGTGCCAGCAAGGATGGGATCGGTAACTATGGCTACACCTTC. It yields the protein CASKDGIGNYGYTF. The rearrangement uses TRBV13 and TRBJ1-2; no firm D call. Germline V gives CDR1 PRHDT, CDR2 FYEKMQ (reference sequence). Deletions cut 7 bases from V and 1 base from J, with 13 bases between. The CDR3 has 14 residues.

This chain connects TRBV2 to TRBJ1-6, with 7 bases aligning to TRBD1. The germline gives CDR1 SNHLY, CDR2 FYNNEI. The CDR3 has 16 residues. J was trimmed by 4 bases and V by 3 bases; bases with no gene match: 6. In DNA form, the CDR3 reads TGTGCCAGCAGTGAGGGAGGGGGCACTTATAATTCACCCCTCCACTTT. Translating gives CASSEGGGTYNSPLHF.